This T cell receptor beta chain is from a study of blood T cell repertoires in COVID-19. Study background: PBMCs, B-cell-depleted T cells, or T cells were the source of the cDNA or gDNA that made up the material.

This table comes from immunoSEQ multiplex PCR, and its TCRdb copy is limited to in-frame clones, with some not included. Among about 250,000 clones listed, about 90% were seen once. Germline-derived CDR1 and CDR2 are LGHNA and YSLEER. The CDR3 runs to 17 residues. The J segment lost 1 base and the V segment lost 0 bases, leaving 6 bases of the junction unmatched. This TCR was sampled from a woman aged 30 to 39 with acute COVID-19. The V and J genes are TRBV4-3 and TRBJ2-4; TRBD2 agrees at 7 bases. The material sequenced was PBMCs or T cells enriched from blood (not recorded which). The chain's CDR3 is CASSQDGGGYAKNIQYF. In nucleotides, the CDR3 is TGCGCCAGCAGCCAAGATGGGGGGGGATACGCCAAAAACATTCAGTACTTC.